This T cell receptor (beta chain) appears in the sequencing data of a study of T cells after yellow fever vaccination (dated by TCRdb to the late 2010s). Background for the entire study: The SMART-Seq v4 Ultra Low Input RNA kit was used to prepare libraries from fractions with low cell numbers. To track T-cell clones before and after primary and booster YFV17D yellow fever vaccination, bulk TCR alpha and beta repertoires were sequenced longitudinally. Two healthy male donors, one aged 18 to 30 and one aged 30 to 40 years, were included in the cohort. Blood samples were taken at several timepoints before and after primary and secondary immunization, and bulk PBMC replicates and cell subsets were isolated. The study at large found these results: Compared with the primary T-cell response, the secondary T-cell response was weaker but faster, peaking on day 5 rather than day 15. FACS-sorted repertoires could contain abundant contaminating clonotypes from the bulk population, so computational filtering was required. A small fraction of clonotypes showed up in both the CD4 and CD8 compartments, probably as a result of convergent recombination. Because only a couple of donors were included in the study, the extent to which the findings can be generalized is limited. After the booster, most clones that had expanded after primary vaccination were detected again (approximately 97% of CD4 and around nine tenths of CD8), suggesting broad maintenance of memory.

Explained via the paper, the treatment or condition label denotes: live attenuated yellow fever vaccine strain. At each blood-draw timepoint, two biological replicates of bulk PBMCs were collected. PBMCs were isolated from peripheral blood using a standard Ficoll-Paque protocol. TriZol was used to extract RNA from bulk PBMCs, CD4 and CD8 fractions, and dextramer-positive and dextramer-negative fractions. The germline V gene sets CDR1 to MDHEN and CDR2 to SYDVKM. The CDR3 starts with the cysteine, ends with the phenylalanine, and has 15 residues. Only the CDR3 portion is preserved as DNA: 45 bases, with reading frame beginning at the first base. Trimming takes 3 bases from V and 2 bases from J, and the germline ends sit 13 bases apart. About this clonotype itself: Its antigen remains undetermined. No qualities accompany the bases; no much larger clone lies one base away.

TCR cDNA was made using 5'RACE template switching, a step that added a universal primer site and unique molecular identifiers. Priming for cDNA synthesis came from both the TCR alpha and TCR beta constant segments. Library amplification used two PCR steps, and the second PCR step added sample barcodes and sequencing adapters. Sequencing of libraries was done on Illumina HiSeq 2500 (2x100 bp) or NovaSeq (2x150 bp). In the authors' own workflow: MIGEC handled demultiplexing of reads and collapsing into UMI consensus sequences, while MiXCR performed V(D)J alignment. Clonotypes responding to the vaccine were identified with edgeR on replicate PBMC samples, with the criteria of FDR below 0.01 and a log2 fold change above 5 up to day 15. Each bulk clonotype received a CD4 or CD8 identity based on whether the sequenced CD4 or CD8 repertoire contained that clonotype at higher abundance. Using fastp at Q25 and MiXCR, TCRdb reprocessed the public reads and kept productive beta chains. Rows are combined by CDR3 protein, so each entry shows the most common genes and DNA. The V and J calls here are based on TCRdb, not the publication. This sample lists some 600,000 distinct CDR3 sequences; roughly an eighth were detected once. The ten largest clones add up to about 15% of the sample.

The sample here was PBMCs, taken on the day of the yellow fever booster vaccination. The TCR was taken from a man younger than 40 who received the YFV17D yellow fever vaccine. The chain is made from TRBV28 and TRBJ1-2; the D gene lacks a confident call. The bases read TGTGCCAGCAGTTTTGGGTCGGACTTAAACTATGGCTACACCTTC. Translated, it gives CASSFGSDLNYGYTF.